This TCR beta chain was identified during a study of cytomegalovirus exposure and HLA in healthy donors. V trimming: 5 bases; J trimming: 4 bases; junction bases outside the gene matches: 14. The CDR3 is 16 amino acids. The V gene's germline CDR1 is MNHEY and CDR2 SMNVEV (reference sequence). With respect to this clone: Its antigen remains unknown.

Study-wide points: Reports showed the classifier diagnosing cytomegalovirus status with high specificity and sensitivity.

Sequencing was performed with immunoSEQ multiplex PCR; in TCRdb, only in-frame clones are kept and a portion is missing. The sample has about 64,000 clones, approximately 90% seen once. Input material: PBMCs. The receptor comes from a woman between 18 and 29 years old in good health and CMV-seronegative. This rearrangement joins TRBV27 to TRBJ2-7, with 7 bases aligning to TRBD2. The CDR3 sequence is CASSAYRLGGSYEQYF. CDR3 nucleotides: TGTGCCAGCAGTGCATACCGGTTGGGCGGGAGTTACGAGCAGTACTTC.